The rows below give T cell receptor beta chains drawn from one sample of a study of Ad26.COV2.S vaccination and SARS-CoV-2 variants. The repertoire was sequenced with immunoSEQ multiplex PCR; TCRdb's copy has only in-frame clones and lacks some. Of 300,000 to 350,000 clones listed, approximately 86% are singletons. The material sequenced was peripheral blood, taken in a trial of Ad26.COV2.S vaccine versus placebo. Source of these receptors: a person between 18 and 65 years old who received the Ad26.COV2.S COVID-19 vaccine or a placebo. Both conserved end residues are part of each CDR3. Each record gives: clone size, J gene, D gene, V gene, CDR3 DNA, CDR3 protein. D genes are given only for firm matches. Part of the rows lack a size; the others show once, few, many or a class for expanded clones.

clone_size: NA
j_call: TRBJ2-3
d_call: TRBD2
v_call: TRBV7-3
cdr3_nt: TGTGCCAGCAGCCTAGGCGCGGGGGGGCTGGATACGCAGTATTTT
cdr3_aa: CASSLGAGGLDTQYF

clone_size: NA
j_call: TRBJ1-6
d_call: TRBD1
v_call: TRBV5-1
cdr3_nt: TGCGCCAGCAGTCCACAGGGGGCCCATAATTCACCCCTCCACTTT
cdr3_aa: CASSPQGAHNSPLHF

clone_size: few
j_call: TRBJ1-5
d_call: NA
v_call: TRBV27
cdr3_nt: TGTGCCAGCAGTTTATCGAATTATGGTTATAGCAATCAGCCCCAGCATTTT
cdr3_aa: CASSLSNYGYSNQPQHF

clone_size: NA
j_call: TRBJ2-3
d_call: TRBD2
v_call: TRBV27
cdr3_nt: TGTGCCAGCAGTTTGGCGGGGGGGCAGCCGTATTTT
cdr3_aa: CASSLAGGQPYF

clone_size: NA
j_call: TRBJ1-2
d_call: NA
v_call: TRBV19
cdr3_nt: TGTGCCAGTAGTATCCGGGACCTCTATAAGGTCAGCTTC
cdr3_aa: CASSIRDLYKVSF

clone_size: NA
j_call: TRBJ1-2
d_call: NA
v_call: TRBV2
cdr3_nt: TGTGCCAGCAGTGAAAGGGCGGCCGCTTGCACCTTC
cdr3_aa: CASSERAAACTF

clone_size: NA
j_call: TRBJ2-5
d_call: NA
v_call: TRBV3-1/TRBV3-2
cdr3_nt: TGTGCCAGCAGCCAAGATTCTGGGGGATCGGGGGCCCAGTACTTC
cdr3_aa: CASSQDSGGSGAQYF

clone_size: NA
j_call: TRBJ2-3
d_call: TRBD2
v_call: TRBV5-6
cdr3_nt: TGTGCCAGCAGCTACATCGGAGCGGGGGCCCCAGATACGCAGTATTTT
cdr3_aa: CASSYIGAGAPDTQYF

clone_size: once
j_call: TRBJ1-1
d_call: NA
v_call: TRBV2
cdr3_nt: TGTGCCAGCAAGGGGGGCAACACTGAAGCTTTCTTT
cdr3_aa: CASKGGNTEAFF

clone_size: NA
j_call: TRBJ2-2
d_call: NA
v_call: TRBV4-1
cdr3_nt: TGCGCCAGCAGCACCACCCCCGGCGCCGGGGAGCTGTTTTTT
cdr3_aa: CASSTTPGAGELFF

clone_size: few
j_call: TRBJ2-7
d_call: NA
v_call: TRBV9
cdr3_nt: TGTGCCAGCAGCGTAGCCCTAGACGCCATCTACGAGCAGTACTTC
cdr3_aa: CASSVALDAIYEQYF

clone_size: NA
j_call: TRBJ2-1
d_call: TRBD1
v_call: TRBV4-2
cdr3_nt: TGTGCCAGCAGCCCGGCCCAGGGGGACAATGAGCAGTTCTTC
cdr3_aa: CASSPAQGDNEQFF

clone_size: few
j_call: TRBJ1-2
d_call: NA
v_call: TRBV28
cdr3_nt: TGTGCCGCCGTCCGTGCTAACTATGGCTACACCTTC
cdr3_aa: CAAVRANYGYTF

clone_size: NA
j_call: TRBJ2-7
d_call: TRBD2
v_call: TRBV4-2
cdr3_nt: TGTGCCAGCAGCCCGAGACCGACTAGCGGGGCCTACGAGCAGTACTTC
cdr3_aa: CASSPRPTSGAYEQYF

clone_size: NA
j_call: TRBJ1-1
d_call: NA
v_call: TRBV7-8
cdr3_nt: TGTGCCAGCAGCTTAGGGCGGATGAACACTGAAGCTTTCTTT
cdr3_aa: CASSLGRMNTEAFF

clone_size: once
j_call: TRBJ2-6
d_call: NA
v_call: TRBV5-1
cdr3_nt: TGCGCCAGCAGCTTGGCCCCTCCGTCTGGGGCCAACGTCCTGACTTTC
cdr3_aa: CASSLAPPSGANVLTF

clone_size: NA
j_call: TRBJ1-6
d_call: TRBD1
v_call: TRBV19
cdr3_nt: TGTGCCAGTACTCGGGACAGGGATTCACCCCTCCACTTT
cdr3_aa: CASTRDRDSPLHF

clone_size: NA
j_call: TRBJ2-5
d_call: TRBD2
v_call: TRBV7-8
cdr3_nt: TGTGCCAGCAGCACCCTGGCTAGCGGGGGGGCGAGTATGGAAGAGACCCAGTACTTC
cdr3_aa: CASSTLASGGASMEETQYF

clone_size: NA
j_call: TRBJ2-2
d_call: NA
v_call: TRBV11-2
cdr3_nt: TGTGCCAGCAGCTCCGGGGCGAACACCGGGGAGCTGTTTTTT
cdr3_aa: CASSSGANTGELFF

clone_size: NA
j_call: TRBJ1-1
d_call: NA
v_call: TRBV5-6
cdr3_nt: TGTGCCAGCAGCTTGTTGCGGGGATATATGAACACTGAAGCTTTCTTT
cdr3_aa: CASSLLRGYMNTEAFF

clone_size: NA
j_call: TRBJ2-2
d_call: NA
v_call: TRBV25-1
cdr3_nt: TGTGCCAGCAGTCGGCGGGAACCAGAAACCGGGGAGCTGTTTTTT
cdr3_aa: CASSRREPETGELFF

clone_size: NA
j_call: TRBJ1-2
d_call: TRBD1
v_call: TRBV18
cdr3_nt: TGTGCCAGCTCAGATGGGACAGGGGGCCCTGGCTACACCTTC
cdr3_aa: CASSDGTGGPGYTF

clone_size: NA
j_call: TRBJ2-7
d_call: TRBD1
v_call: TRBV30
cdr3_nt: TGTGCCTGGAGGGTAGGGACAGGGCGCTCCTACGAGCAGTACTTC
cdr3_aa: CAWRVGTGRSYEQYF

clone_size: NA
j_call: TRBJ2-5
d_call: TRBD2
v_call: TRBV6-5
cdr3_nt: TGTGCCAGCACTCGGGGGGGGGCTACCCAAGAGACCCAGTACTTC
cdr3_aa: CASTRGGATQETQYF

clone_size: few
j_call: TRBJ1-2
d_call: NA
v_call: TRBV5-1
cdr3_nt: TGCGCCAGCAGCCCATTTATATCGGGGGGCAATGGCTACACCTTC
cdr3_aa: CASSPFISGGNGYTF

clone_size: few
j_call: TRBJ1-6
d_call: TRBD1
v_call: TRBV5-1
cdr3_nt: TGCGCCAGCAGCCCGGGACAGGGGGCGAGTTCACCCCTCCACTTT
cdr3_aa: CASSPGQGASSPLHF

clone_size: NA
j_call: TRBJ1-2
d_call: NA
v_call: TRBV18
cdr3_nt: TGTGCCAGCTCGCCACCACGGGGCCTTGTCTATGGCTACACCTTC
cdr3_aa: CASSPPRGLVYGYTF

clone_size: once
j_call: TRBJ2-2
d_call: NA
v_call: TRBV2
cdr3_nt: TGTGCCAGCATGAGCACGGTCTTGCTGACACGCGCGAACACCGGGGAGCTGTTTTTT
cdr3_aa: CASMSTVLLTRANTGELFF

clone_size: NA
j_call: TRBJ2-7
d_call: NA
v_call: TRBV9
cdr3_nt: TGTGCCAGCAGCCTCCACAGCTACGAGCAGTACTTC
cdr3_aa: CASSLHSYEQYF

clone_size: NA
j_call: TRBJ1-3
d_call: TRBD1
v_call: TRBV5-1
cdr3_nt: TGCGCCAGCAGCCCCGGGACAGGGGGCCTTCGAACTTCTGGAAACACCATATATTTT
cdr3_aa: CASSPGTGGLRTSGNTIYF

clone_size: NA
j_call: TRBJ2-5
d_call: NA
v_call: TRBV6-2/TRBV6-3
cdr3_nt: TGTGCCAGCACCCCCCACGGGGCAGGGCGACAAGAGACCCAGTACTTC
cdr3_aa: CASTPHGAGRQETQYF

clone_size: many
j_call: TRBJ2-7
d_call: NA
v_call: TRBV7-8
cdr3_nt: TGTGCCAGCAGCTTAGGCTCCGGATTCTCCTACGAGCAGTACTTC
cdr3_aa: CASSLGSGFSYEQYF

clone_size: once
j_call: TRBJ2-5
d_call: TRBD1
v_call: TRBV14
cdr3_nt: TGTGCCAGCAGCCTTCATTACCGGGACAGTCAAGAGACCCAGTACTTC
cdr3_aa: CASSLHYRDSQETQYF

clone_size: NA
j_call: TRBJ2-1
d_call: NA
v_call: TRBV5-1
cdr3_nt: TGCGCCAGCACTTGGGGGAGCTCCTACAATGAGCAGTTCTTC
cdr3_aa: CASTWGSSYNEQFF

clone_size: few
j_call: TRBJ2-4
d_call: TRBD2
v_call: TRBV28
cdr3_nt: TGTGCCAGCAGTTCTAGGCGGGGGAAAAACATTCAGTACTTC
cdr3_aa: CASSSRRGKNIQYF

clone_size: NA
j_call: TRBJ2-5
d_call: TRBD1
v_call: TRBV7-3
cdr3_nt: TGTGCCAGCAGCCGGGACAGGGGGCTTGGCCAGACCCAGTACTTC
cdr3_aa: CASSRDRGLGQTQYF

clone_size: NA
j_call: TRBJ1-2
d_call: TRBD1
v_call: TRBV4-1
cdr3_nt: TGCGCCAGCAGCCAAGATCCCAGGGGGCCCCTTTATGGCTACACCTTC
cdr3_aa: CASSQDPRGPLYGYTF

clone_size: many
j_call: TRBJ2-5
d_call: NA
v_call: TRBV7-2
cdr3_nt: TGTGCCAGCAGCTTAAACGGAAGAGTAGGGGGTACCCAGTACTTC
cdr3_aa: CASSLNGRVGGTQYF

clone_size: NA
j_call: TRBJ1-1
d_call: NA
v_call: TRBV7-2
cdr3_nt: TGTGCCAGCAGCTCGTATGAGGTATGGGGCACTGAAGCTTTCTTT
cdr3_aa: CASSSYEVWGTEAFF

clone_size: NA
j_call: TRBJ2-7
d_call: NA
v_call: TRBV6-6
cdr3_nt: TGTGCCAGCAGTTACGCCGTGGCAGAGAATACTGGGGAGCAGTACTTC
cdr3_aa: CASSYAVAENTGEQYF

clone_size: NA
j_call: TRBJ2-5
d_call: TRBD2
v_call: TRBV4-2
cdr3_nt: TGTGCCAGCAGCCAAGCGATAGCGGGGGCCGGAGAGACCCAGTACTTC
cdr3_aa: CASSQAIAGAGETQYF

clone_size: once
j_call: TRBJ1-2
d_call: NA
v_call: TRBV18
cdr3_nt: TGTGCCAGCTCACTAAACTCGGGCTCACAGAACTATGGCTACACCTTC
cdr3_aa: CASSLNSGSQNYGYTF

clone_size: NA
j_call: TRBJ2-1
d_call: NA
v_call: TRBV11-2
cdr3_nt: TGTGCCAGCAGCCCGATATGGCCCCGAAATGAGCAGTTCTTC
cdr3_aa: CASSPIWPRNEQFF

clone_size: NA
j_call: TRBJ1-2
d_call: NA
v_call: TRBV29-1
cdr3_nt: TGCAGCGTTTCTTCTAGTGGGGGCTATGGCTACACCTTC
cdr3_aa: CSVSSSGGYGYTF